Below, one TCR beta chain is given with its context. The data stem from a study of CDR3 diversity in severe acne. This CDR3 is 15 amino acids long. CDR1 and CDR2 (germline): MNHNY, SVGAGI (reference sequence). V was trimmed by 5 bases and J by 3 bases, leaving 14 bases between them. TCRdb re-analysed the PCR reads in MiXCR, keeping a single row per CDR3 protein. The sample consists of about 90,000 distinct CDR3 sequences, about 52% of them appearing once. The sequenced sample was blood. V and J are TRBV6-6 and TRBJ2-4; D possibly corresponds to TRBD2 (7 bases). This receptor was taken from a male donor in good health, serving as a control. CDR3 coding DNA: TGTGCCAGCAGTGAGGGGGGAGGGGGCAAAAACATTCAGTACTTC. It codes for CASSEGGGGKNIQYF.